These 17 T cell receptor beta chains were all obtained from the same sample, sequenced in a study of blood T cell repertoires in COVID-19. The method was immunoSEQ multiplex PCR; TCRdb's version includes in-frame clones alone and lacks a portion of them. The sample consists of approximately 37,000 clones, about 87% of them appearing once. The sequenced sample was peripheral blood. All receptors come from a woman in her sixties or seventies with acute or convalescent COVID-19.

J is TRBJ1-1 and V is TRBV10-2, with 9 bases identical to TRBD1. The CDR3 is made up of 14 amino acids. Germline CDR1 WSHSY, CDR2 SAAADI. The V and J ends lost 8 bases and 3 bases, in that order; junction bases with no gene match: 7. The chain's CDR3 is CASGQGFRDTEAFF. The CDR3 DNA reads TGCGCCAGCGGACAGGGGTTTCGGGACACTGAAGCTTTCTTT.

This chain links TRBV5-6 with TRBJ2-7; weak D call: TRBD2 (5 bases). CDR1 and CDR2 from the germline V gene are SGHDT and YYEEEE. Trimming pared 4 bases from V and 1 base from J, leaving 18 bases between. The CDR3 totals 16 residues. For the CDR3, the DNA is TGTGCCAGCAGCGGTCTTGACGAAGGGAGTTCCTACGAGCAGTACGTC. This translates into CASSGLDEGSSYEQYV.

The chain links TRBV5-8 to TRBJ1-2; tentative D call: TRBD1 (6 bases). This CDR3 has 16 residues. Per germline, CDR1 SGHTS and CDR2 YDEGEE. V lost 4 bases, J lost 8 bases, and 24 bases lay in between. CDR3 nucleotides: TGTGCCAGCAGCCAGCTTAGGGGGGGCGCGTTAAACGGCTACACCTTC. Its protein product is CASSQLRGGALNGYTF. Filled out from reference TRBV5-8 and TRBJ1-2, the complete variable domain reads EAGVTQSPTHLIKTRGQQATLRCSPISGHTSVYWYQQALGLGLQFLLWYDEGEERNRGNFPPRFSGRQFPNYSSELNVNALELEDSALYLCASSQLRGGALNGYTFGSGTRLTVV.

This sequence joins TRBV6-1 and TRBJ2-1; 7 positions match TRBD2. Germline lookup yields CDR1 MNHNS and CDR2 SASEGT. With 3 bases clipped from V and 6 bases from J, the junction kept 8 bases outside the gene matches. The CDR3 is made up of 15 amino acids. In DNA, the CDR3 is TGTGCCAGCAGTGACGCTAGCGGCATCCTCAATGAGCAGTTCTTC. It is translated as CASSDASGILNEQFF.

V gene TRBV5-4 combines with J gene TRBJ2-5, with D possibly being TRBD2 (6 bases). Per the germline V gene, CDR1 is SGHNT and CDR2 is YYREEE (reference sequence). The V end lost 2 bases, the J end lost 5 bases, and 10 bases lay between the germline ends. This CDR3 is 13 amino acids long. CDR3 sequence (DNA): TGTGCCAGCAGCTTAGCGGGCGGTGAGACCCAGTACTTC. Translating gives CASSLAGGETQYF.

This sequence joins TRBV7-8 and TRBJ2-3; TRBD2 agrees at 9 bases. Trimming at V came to 4 bases and at J to 1 base, leaving 6 bases not matched to a gene. Per germline, CDR1 SGHVS and CDR2 FQNEAQ. This CDR3 is 16 amino acids long. The CDR3 bases are TGTGCCAGCAGCTCTCAGACTAGCGGAGGCACAGATACGCAGTATTTT. This codes for CASSSQTSGGTDTQYF.

This clone was observed a few times. The CDR3 spells CASSPPLTTGGPQPQHF. The CDR3 coding sequence is TGTGCCAGCTCACCACCTTTGACGACAGGAGGCCCTCAGCCCCAGCATTTT. This rearrangement joins TRBV18 to TRBJ1-5, with D tentatively TRBD1 (6 bases). Trimming removed 0 bases at V and 6 bases at J, with 18 bases between. The CDR3 consists of 17 residues. Germline V lookup: CDR1 KGHSH, CDR2 LQKENI.

The V call is TRBV12-3 or TRBV12-4, the J call TRBJ1-6; D uncertain. V was shortened by 7 bases and J by 9 bases, with 13 bases between the two germline ends. CDR3 length equals 13 residues. CDR3 bases: TGTGCCAGCAAGGAAGGAGCGGGTTCACCCCTCCACTTT. Its translation is CASKEGAGSPLHF.

V and J are TRBV10-2 and TRBJ1-2; 8 positions match TRBD1. CDR3 length: 12 amino acids. In germline, CDR1 is WSHSY, CDR2 SAAADI. Losses at the gene ends were 3 bases for V and 10 bases for J; bases not matched to a gene: 4. The CDR3 region is CASSEPGQDYTF. CDR3 DNA sequence: TGCGCCAGCAGTGAACCGGGACAGGACTACACCTTC.

This chain links TRBV4-3 with TRBJ2-1; 8 nucleotides line up with TRBD2. Per germline, CDR1 LGHNA and CDR2 YSLEER. This CDR3 region has 16 residues. Germline trimming cut 3 bases from V and 10 bases from J; bases unmatched to any gene: 14. The chain's CDR3 is CASSQTSGTRYGEQFF. The CDR3 DNA is TGCGCCAGCAGCCAGACGTCCGGGACTAGATATGGGGAGCAGTTCTTC.

J is TRBJ2-3 and V is TRBV5-1; the match to TRBD2 covers 9 bases. There are 15 residues in the CDR3. After removal of 0 bases from V and 6 bases from J, the junction contained 5 bases not matched to a gene. Looked up from germline, CDR1 is SGHRS and CDR2 is YFSETQ. The CDR3 sequence is CASSLGSGGSDTQYF. CDR3 in DNA: TGCGCCAGCAGCTTGGGTAGCGGGGGATCCGATACGCAGTATTTT.

The chain uses TRBV28 and TRBJ2-1; a possible D gene is TRBD2 (6 bases). Germline V gene sequence: CDR1 MDHEN, CDR2 SYDVKM. The CDR3 spans 14 residues. V was cut by 5 bases and J by 8 bases, with 16 bases left in between. The CDR3 DNA follows: TGTGCCAGCAGTCCCCCCCGGGAGAAGGATGAGCAGTTCTTC. It translates to CASSPPREKDEQFF.

The chain is built from TRBV7-6 and TRBJ2-3; possible D gene TRBD2, 6 bases. This CDR3 region has 16 residues. The V gene's germline CDR1 is SGHVS and CDR2 FNYEAQ. V was cut by 1 base and J by 4 bases, with 15 bases left in between. In DNA form, the CDR3 reads TGTGCCAGCAGCTTAGGTTTGGGGGGTATCGCAGATACGCAGTATTTT. It translates to CASSLGLGGIADTQYF.

The CDR3 bases are TGTGCCAGCAGACCTGACAGGGGTTATCAGCCCCAGCATTTT. Amino acids: CASRPDRGYQPQHF. This rearrangement joins TRBV27 to TRBJ1-5, with TRBD1 matching over 8 bases. The CDR3 contains 14 residues. Germline CDR1 is MNHEY and CDR2 is SMNVEV (reference sequence). J was trimmed by 5 bases and V by 6 bases; bases with no gene match: 6.

This chain links TRBV11-3 with TRBJ1-4; D is undetermined. The germline V and J ends were trimmed by 6 bases and 6 bases, with 20 bases remaining between them. This CDR3 comprises 16 residues. The V gene's germline CDR1 is SGHNT and CDR2 YENEEA. The CDR3 DNA reads as TGTGCCAGCAGTAGGAGAGCTGCAACTAGGGATGAAAAACTGTTTTTT. Translated, it gives CASSRRAATRDEKLFF. The full variable domain, completed using reference TRBV11-3 and TRBJ1-4, is EAGVVQSPRYKIIEKKQPVAFWCNPISGHNTLYWYLQNLGQGPELLIRYENEEAVDDSQLPKDRFSAERLKGVDSTLKIQPAELGDSAVYLCASSRRAATRDEKLFFGSGTQLSVL.

This clone was seen a handful of times. V usage is TRBV18 and J usage is TRBJ1-1; D possibly corresponds to TRBD1 (6 bases). This CDR3 is 14 amino acids long. Germline V gives CDR1 KGHSH, CDR2 LQKENI. The ends were cut back, 3 bases at V and 5 bases at J, with 13 bases in the middle. CDR3 DNA sequence: TGTGCCAGCTCACCTTCTGAAAGGGGGACTGAAGCTTTCTTT. Translating gives CASSPSERGTEAFF.

The chain has TRBV6-5 and TRBJ2-6; D perhaps matches TRBD2 (5 bases). The CDR3 is 14 amino acids. With 6 bases removed from V and 4 bases from J, the gap between germline ends came to 10 bases. Germline V gene lookup returns CDR1 MNHEY and CDR2 SVGAGI. CDR3 loop: CASRRTLGANVLTF. The CDR3 DNA reads TGTGCCAGCAGGCGGACTCTGGGGGCCAACGTCCTGACTTTC.